The text below deals with one T cell receptor beta chain. This sample stems from a study of T cells expressing NK-cell markers. TCRdb reprocessed the 5' RACE reads, with one entry per CDR3 protein and no DNA. This sample lists 400,000 to 450,000 distinct CDR3 sequences; its ten largest clones have approximately 6.8%. Per the germline V gene, CDR1 is KGHSH and CDR2 is LQKENI. The CDR3 has 16 residues. The sample was blood T cells: a sorted CD56 or NKG2C T cell subset, CD4+ or CD8+ T cells, or bulk PBMC T cells (not recorded which). This clonotype was obtained from a woman between 18 and 69 years old in good health. The genes are TRBV18 and TRBJ2-2; the TCRdb D gene call, TRBD1, has no DNA to confirm it. This CDR3 reads CASSLAATGGTGELFF.